The TCR beta chain described here comes from a study of T cells in Graves' hyperthyroidism and ophthalmopathy. Study outcomes and limitations: Ophthalmopathy prediction by the model preceded onset by a median approximately six months.

It was RNA transcripts that yielded the amplified TCR beta CDR3 regions. The HTBI primer set served for first-round RT-PCR of the TCR CDR3. Via MiXCR, TCRdb re-called the multiplex PCR reads, giving one row per CDR3 protein. There are about 99,000 distinct CDR3 sequences in the sample; roughly 44% occur only once, and approximately 27% lies in the top ten. On this clonotype: Its antigen is unidentified. A much larger clone sits a single nucleotide away, making a read error possible.

Newly diagnosed hyperthyroidism, duration under 2 months, in patients aged 18 to 65. The CDR3 contains 14 residues. CDR1 and CDR2 (germline): MGHDK, SYGVNS. J is TRBJ2-7 and V is TRBV25-1; D might be TRBD1 (6 bases). The sequence came from a man in his forties with Graves' hyperthyroidism. Material for sequencing was blood. The chain's CDR3 is CAISSGTYAYEQYF. CDR3 nucleotide sequence: TGTGCCATCAGTTCCGGGACATACGCCTACGAGCAGTACTTC.